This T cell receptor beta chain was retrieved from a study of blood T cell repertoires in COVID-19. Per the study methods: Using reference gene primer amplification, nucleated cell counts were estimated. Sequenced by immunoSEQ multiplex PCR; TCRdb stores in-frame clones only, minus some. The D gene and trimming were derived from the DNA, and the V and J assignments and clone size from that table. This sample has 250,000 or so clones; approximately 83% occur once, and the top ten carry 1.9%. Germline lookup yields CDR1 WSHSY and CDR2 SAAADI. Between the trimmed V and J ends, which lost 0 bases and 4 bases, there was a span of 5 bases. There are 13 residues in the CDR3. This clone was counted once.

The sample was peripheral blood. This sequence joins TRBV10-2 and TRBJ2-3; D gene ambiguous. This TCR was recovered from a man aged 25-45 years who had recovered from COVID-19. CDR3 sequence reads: CASSESNSDTQYF. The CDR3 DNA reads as TGCGCCAGCAGTGAGTCAAACTCAGATACGCAGTATTTT.